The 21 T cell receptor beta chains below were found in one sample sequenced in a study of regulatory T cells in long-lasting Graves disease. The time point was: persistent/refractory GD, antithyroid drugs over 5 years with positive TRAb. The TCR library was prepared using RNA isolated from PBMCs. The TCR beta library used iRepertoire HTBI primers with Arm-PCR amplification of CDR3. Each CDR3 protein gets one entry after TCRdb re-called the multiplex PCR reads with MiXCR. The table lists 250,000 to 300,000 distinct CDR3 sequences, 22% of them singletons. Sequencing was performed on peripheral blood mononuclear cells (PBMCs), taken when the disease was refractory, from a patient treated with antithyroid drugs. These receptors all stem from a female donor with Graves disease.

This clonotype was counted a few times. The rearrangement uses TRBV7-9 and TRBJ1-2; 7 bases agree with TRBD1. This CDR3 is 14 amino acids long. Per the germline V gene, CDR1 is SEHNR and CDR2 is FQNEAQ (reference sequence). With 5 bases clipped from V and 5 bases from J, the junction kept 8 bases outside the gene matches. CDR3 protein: CASSLGTALYGYTF. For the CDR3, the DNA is TGTGCCAGCAGCCTTGGGACAGCCTTGTATGGCTACACCTTC. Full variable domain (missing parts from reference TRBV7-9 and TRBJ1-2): DTGVSQNPRHKITKRGQNVTFRCDPISEHNRLYWYRQTLGQGPEFLTYFQNEAQLEKSRLLSDRFSAERPKGSFSTLEIQRTEQGDSAMYLCASSLGTALYGYTFGSGTRLTVV.

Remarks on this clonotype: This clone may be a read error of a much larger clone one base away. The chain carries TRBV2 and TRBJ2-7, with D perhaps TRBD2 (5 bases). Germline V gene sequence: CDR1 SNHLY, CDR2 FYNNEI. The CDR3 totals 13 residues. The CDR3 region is CASGEAERNEQYF. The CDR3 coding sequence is TGTGCCAGCGGTGAAGCGGAAAGGAACGAGCAGTACTTC.

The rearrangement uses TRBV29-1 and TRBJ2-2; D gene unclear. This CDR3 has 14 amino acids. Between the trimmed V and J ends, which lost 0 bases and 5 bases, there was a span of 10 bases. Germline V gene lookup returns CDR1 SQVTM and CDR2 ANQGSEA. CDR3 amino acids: CSVEEGIRTGELFF. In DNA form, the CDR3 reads TGCAGCGTTGAAGAAGGTATACGGACCGGGGAGCTGTTTTTT.

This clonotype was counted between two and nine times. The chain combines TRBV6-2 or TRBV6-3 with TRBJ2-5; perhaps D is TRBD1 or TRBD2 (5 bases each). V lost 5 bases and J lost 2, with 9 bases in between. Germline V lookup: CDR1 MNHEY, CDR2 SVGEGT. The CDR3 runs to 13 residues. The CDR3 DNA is TGTGCCAGCAGTCGGGGCTGGCAAGAGACCCAGTACTTC. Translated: CASSRGWQETQYF.

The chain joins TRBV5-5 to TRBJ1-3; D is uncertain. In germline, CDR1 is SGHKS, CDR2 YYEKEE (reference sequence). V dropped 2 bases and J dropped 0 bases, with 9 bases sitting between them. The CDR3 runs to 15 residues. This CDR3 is CASSFYGDSGNTIYF. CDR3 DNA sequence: TGTGCCAGCAGCTTTTACGGGGACTCTGGAAACACCATATATTTT.

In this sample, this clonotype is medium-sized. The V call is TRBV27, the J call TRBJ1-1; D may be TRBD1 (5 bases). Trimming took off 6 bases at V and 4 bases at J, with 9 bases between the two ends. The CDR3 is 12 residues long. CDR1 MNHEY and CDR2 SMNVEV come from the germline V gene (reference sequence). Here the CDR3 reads CASRGGATEAFF. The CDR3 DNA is TGTGCCAGCAGGGGAGGGGCCACTGAAGCTTTCTTT.

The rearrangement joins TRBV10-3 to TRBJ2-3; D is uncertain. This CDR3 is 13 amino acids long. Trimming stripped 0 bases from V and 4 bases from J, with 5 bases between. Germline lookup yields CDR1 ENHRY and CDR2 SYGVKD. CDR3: CAISESRADTQYF. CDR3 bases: TGTGCCATCAGTGAGTCTAGGGCAGATACGCAGTATTTT.

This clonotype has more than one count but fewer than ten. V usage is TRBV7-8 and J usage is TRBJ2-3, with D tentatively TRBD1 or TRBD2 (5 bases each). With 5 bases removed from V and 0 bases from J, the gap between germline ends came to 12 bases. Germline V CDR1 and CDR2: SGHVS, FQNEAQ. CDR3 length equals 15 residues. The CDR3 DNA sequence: TGTGCCAGCAGCAACCGGGACGGTAGCACAGATACGCAGTATTTT. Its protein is CASSNRDGSTDTQYF.

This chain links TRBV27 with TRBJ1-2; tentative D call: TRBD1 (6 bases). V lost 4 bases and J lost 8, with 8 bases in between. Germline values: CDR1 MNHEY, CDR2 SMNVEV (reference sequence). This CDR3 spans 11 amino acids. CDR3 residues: CASSSGVGYTF. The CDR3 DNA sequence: TGTGCCAGCAGTTCAGGGGTAGGCTACACCTTC.

CDR3: CASRLRGTERTFF. DNA for the CDR3: TGTGCCAGCAGATTGCGAGGGACCGAGCGGACTTTCTTT. The chain couples TRBV6-1 to TRBJ1-1; tentatively, D is TRBD1 (5 bases). Germline values: CDR1 MNHNS, CDR2 SASEGT. The CDR3 covers 13 residues. V dropped 6 bases and J dropped 12 bases, with 20 bases sitting between them.

CDR3 protein: CASSISTGELFF. DNA for the CDR3: TGTGCCAGTAGTATCTCCACCGGGGAGCTGTTTTTT. This sequence joins TRBV19 and TRBJ2-2; D remains unclear. CDR1 is LNHDA and CDR2 is SQIVND in the germline V gene (reference sequence). The CDR3 runs 12 residues. Trimming removed 3 bases from V and 4 bases from J, with 3 bases in between.

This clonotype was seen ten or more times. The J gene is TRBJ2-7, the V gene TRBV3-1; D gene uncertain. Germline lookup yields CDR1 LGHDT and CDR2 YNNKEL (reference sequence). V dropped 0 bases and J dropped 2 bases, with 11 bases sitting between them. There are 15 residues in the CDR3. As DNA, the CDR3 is TGTGCCAGCAGCCAAGAAGACCCGAAGACCTACGAGCAGTACTTC. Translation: CASSQEDPKTYEQYF.

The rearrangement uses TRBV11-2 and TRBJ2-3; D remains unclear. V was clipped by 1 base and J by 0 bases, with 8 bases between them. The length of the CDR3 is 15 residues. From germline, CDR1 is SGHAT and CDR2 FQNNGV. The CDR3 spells CASSLVFGSTDTQYF. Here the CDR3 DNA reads TGTGCCAGCAGCTTAGTCTTCGGGAGCACAGATACGCAGTATTTT.

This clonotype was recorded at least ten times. In DNA, the CDR3 is TGTGCCAGCAGTTTGACCGGGACTAGCGTCTACGAGCAGTACTTC. Protein sequence: CASSLTGTSVYEQYF. This chain links TRBV12-3 or TRBV12-4 with TRBJ2-7; 10 nucleotides align to TRBD2. V gave up 3 bases and J gave up 3 bases; unmatched junction bases: 5. The CDR3 runs 15 residues.

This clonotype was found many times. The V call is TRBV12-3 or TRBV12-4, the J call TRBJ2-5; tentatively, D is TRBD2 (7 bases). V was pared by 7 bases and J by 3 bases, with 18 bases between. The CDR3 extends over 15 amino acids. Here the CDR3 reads CASNLGGREEETQYF. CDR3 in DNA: TGTGCCAGCAACTTAGGGGGGAGGGAAGAAGAGACCCAGTACTTC.

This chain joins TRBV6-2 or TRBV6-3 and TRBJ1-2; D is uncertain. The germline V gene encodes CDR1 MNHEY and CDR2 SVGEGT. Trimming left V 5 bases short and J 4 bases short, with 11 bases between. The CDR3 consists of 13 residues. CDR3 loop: CASSTSLSYGYTF. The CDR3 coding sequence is TGTGCCAGCAGTACAAGTTTGTCCTATGGCTACACCTTC.

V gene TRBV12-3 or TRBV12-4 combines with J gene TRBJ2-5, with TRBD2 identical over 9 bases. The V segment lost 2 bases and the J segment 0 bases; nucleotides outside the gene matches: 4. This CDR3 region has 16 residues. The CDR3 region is CASSLRSSGNQETQYF. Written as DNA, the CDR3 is TGTGCCAGCAGTTTAAGGTCTAGCGGGAACCAAGAGACCCAGTACTTC.

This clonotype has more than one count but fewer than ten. The CDR3: CSANYNEQFF. The CDR3 DNA sequence: TGCAGTGCTAACTACAATGAGCAGTTCTTC. The V call is TRBV20-1, the J call TRBJ2-1; the D is unclear. Germline V gives CDR1 DFQATT, CDR2 SNEGSKA (reference sequence). The germline V and J ends were trimmed by 4 bases and 3 bases, with 1 base remaining between them. The CDR3 is 10 amino acids.

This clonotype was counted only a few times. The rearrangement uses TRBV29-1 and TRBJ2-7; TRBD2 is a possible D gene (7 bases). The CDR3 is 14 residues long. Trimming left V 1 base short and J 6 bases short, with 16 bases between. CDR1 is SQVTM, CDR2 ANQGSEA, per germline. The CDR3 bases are TGCAGCGTTGAAGTATTAGGCGGGGGCGGCGAGCAGTACTTC. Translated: CSVEVLGGGGEQYF.

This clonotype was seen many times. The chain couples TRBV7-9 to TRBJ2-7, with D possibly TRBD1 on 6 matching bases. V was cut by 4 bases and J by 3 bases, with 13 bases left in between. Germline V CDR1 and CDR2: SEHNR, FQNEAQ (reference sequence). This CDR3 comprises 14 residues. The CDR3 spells CASSSDSDYYEQYF. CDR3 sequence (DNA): TGTGCCAGCAGCTCGGACAGTGATTACTACGAGCAGTACTTC.

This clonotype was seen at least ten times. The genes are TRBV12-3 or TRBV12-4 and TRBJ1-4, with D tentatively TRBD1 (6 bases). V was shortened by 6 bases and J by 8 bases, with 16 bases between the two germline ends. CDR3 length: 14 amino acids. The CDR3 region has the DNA TGTGCCAGCAGCTACCAGGGGAGCGAGGAAAAACTGTTTTTT. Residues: CASSYQGSEEKLFF.